This T cell receptor (beta chain) was recorded in a study of molecular identifiers for immune sequencing clone quantification. Remarks on this clonotype: At one of its ends the junction is not consistent with the germline gene, which may arise from a read error.

Naive CD8 sequencing libraries were generated from roughly 18,000 to 920,000 sorted cells, with 10%, 30% or 50% RNA as input. The authors sorted naive CD8 T cells as CD8+CD4-CCR7+CD45RA+. MiXCR, applied by TCRdb to the PCR reads, yields one record per CDR3 protein. This table has approximately 630,000 distinct CDR3 sequences, less than 30% appearing once. Sequencing was done on a sample of naive CD8+ T cells from blood, with Jurkat cell RNA spiked in. Sample subset: FACS-sorted CD8+CD4-CCR7+CD45RA+ naive T cells. This receptor was taken from a human donor in good health. Some libraries in this study had Jurkat cell RNA spiked in.

This CDR3 reads CASSPLVNSGEKNEQVF. CDR3 coding DNA: TGTGCCAGCAGCCCACTCGTAAACAGCGGAGAGAAGAATGAGCAGGTCTTC. The genes are TRBV7-9 and TRBJ2-1; perhaps TRBD2 as D (5 bases). Germline CDR1 SEHNR, CDR2 FQNEAQ (reference sequence). The CDR3 spans 17 residues.